One and the same sample provided the 4 T cell receptor beta chains below, sequenced in a study of neurological immune-mediated disorders. TCRdb re-analysed the 5' RACE reads in MiXCR, keeping a single row per CDR3 protein. This table has around 40,000 distinct CDR3 sequences, about 7% appearing once. Sequenced material: CD4+ T cells from blood. These receptors all stem from a man aged 45-65 years in good health.

This clonotype was observed at least ten times. The chain uses TRBV3-1 and TRBJ2-1; TRBD2 aligns across 10 bases. This CDR3 comprises 12 residues. Germline lookup yields CDR1 LGHDT and CDR2 YNNKEL (reference sequence). V was pared by 4 bases and J by 12 bases, with 3 bases of the junction left unmatched. CDR3 in DNA: TGTGCCAGCAGCCCACTAGCGGGATGGCAGTTCTTC. Translating it yields CASSPLAGWQFF.

This clonotype was counted at least ten times. The chain recombines TRBV20-1 with TRBJ2-2; no clear D. The ends were cut back, 0 bases at V and 1 base at J, with 3 bases in the middle. The germline V gene encodes CDR1 DFQATT and CDR2 SNEGSKA (reference sequence). This CDR3 comprises 13 residues. This CDR3 reads CSAREGNTGELFF. DNA of the CDR3: TGCAGTGCTAGAGAAGGGAACACCGGGGAGCTGTTTTTT.

In this sample, this clonotype turned up many times. The chain carries TRBV20-1 and TRBJ1-5; 8 positions agree with TRBD1. The germline gives CDR1 DFQATT, CDR2 SNEGSKA (reference sequence). Unmatched junction bases numbered 6, after V lost 3 bases and J lost 5 bases. This CDR3 region has 14 residues. CDR3 sequence (DNA): TGCAGTGCTAGGCCTGGGACAGGCGATCAGCCCCAGCATTTT. This translates into CSARPGTGDQPQHF.

This clonotype occurred many times. The chain uses TRBV3-1 and TRBJ2-1; 11 nucleotides align to TRBD2. V dropped 4 bases and J dropped 6; count of bases not matched to a gene: 5. The CDR3 spans 15 residues. Germline V lookup: CDR1 LGHDT, CDR2 YNNKEL (reference sequence). This chain's CDR3 is CASSPSGTSGNEQFF. Here the CDR3 DNA reads TGTGCCAGCAGCCCATCCGGGACTAGCGGCAATGAGCAGTTCTTC.